This is a list of T cell receptor beta chains from one sample in a study of T cell responses to AZD1222 COVID-19 vaccine. The table came from immunoSEQ multiplex PCR; TCRdb's copy has only in-frame clones and leaves some out. The table has roughly 100,000 clones, about 90% seen once; the top ten hold around 4.8%. The sequencing used peripheral blood, collected on day 0 of AZD1222 vaccination. Every receptor here comes from an adult in good health. Each CDR3 is given with its conserved first and last residue. Each record gives: clone size, J gene, V gene, D gene, CDR3 DNA, CDR3 protein. The D gene is left open where the match is weak. For some rows the clone size is stated as once, few or many, or as a class when expanded; others skip it.

.	TRBJ2-3	TRBV7-3	.	TGTGCCAGCAGCTTAACCCCCGGTTGGGCGGGGACCACAGATACGCAGTATTTT	CASSLTPGWAGTTDTQYF
.	TRBJ2-2	TRBV6-2/TRBV6-3	TRBD2	TGTGCCAGCACCCCATGGGAGGGCCTTAACACCGGGGAGCTGTTTTTT	CASTPWEGLNTGELFF
few	TRBJ1-4	TRBV25-1	.	TGTGCCAGCGCGGACGCGACAACTAATGAAAAACTGTTTTTT	CASADATTNEKLFF
.	TRBJ1-3	TRBV27	.	TGTGCCAGCAGAGCCGACGCTTCCTCTGGAAACACCATATATTTT	CASRADASSGNTIYF
.	TRBJ2-7	TRBV6-5	.	TGTGCCAGCACTTGGGAGCAGGGGGGCTCCTACGAGCAGTACTTC	CASTWEQGGSYEQYF
.	TRBJ2-3	TRBV3-1/TRBV3-2	.	TGTGCCAGCAGCCAAGATTTAGGGGCCACCACAGATACGCAGTATTTT	CASSQDLGATTDTQYF
.	TRBJ2-2	TRBV27	TRBD2	TGTGCCAGCAGTTATACTAGCGGGGGGGGCTCCGGGGAGCTGTTTTTT	CASSYTSGGGSGELFF
.	TRBJ2-6	TRBV6-5	TRBD1	TGTGCCAGCAGTACAGGGGAATCTGGGGCCAACGTCCTGACTTTC	CASSTGESGANVLTF
.	TRBJ2-5	TRBV5-4	.	TGTGCCAGCAGCTTGGTGAGCGTAAGGGAGACCCAGTACTTC	CASSLVSVRETQYF
.	TRBJ2-3	TRBV1	.	TGCACCAGCAGCCAAGAAAGGCGGACTAGTGCAGATACGCAGTATTTT	CTSSQERRTSADTQYF
.	TRBJ2-7	TRBV4-1	.	TGCGCCAGCAGCCAATGGGTGGGGAACTACGAGCAGTACTTC	CASSQWVGNYEQYF
.	TRBJ1-2	TRBV4-2	.	TGTGCCAGCAGAGGAATGGACTATGGCTACACCTTC	CASRGMDYGYTF
.	TRBJ2-6	TRBV7-8	.	TGTGCCAGCAGCCCGGGTGGGGCCAACGTCCTGACTTTC	CASSPGGANVLTF
.	TRBJ2-7	TRBV6-5	TRBD1	TGTGCCATCCCCATGCAAGGACAGGGCCGCGAGCAGTACTTC	CAIPMQGQGREQYF
.	TRBJ1-3	TRBV12-5	.	TGTGCTAGTGGTGAGGTCTCTGGAAACACCATATATTTT	CASGEVSGNTIYF
.	TRBJ1-1	TRBV6-6	TRBD1	TGTGCCAGCAGGTCTCGGGGACAGTGGAACACTGAAGCTTTCTTT	CASRSRGQWNTEAFF
few	TRBJ1-4	TRBV6-1	TRBD1	TGTGCCAGCAGTGAATGGGACAGTCAGGAAAAACTGTTTTTT	CASSEWDSQEKLFF
.	TRBJ2-1	TRBV7-3	.	TGTGCCAGCAGCTTAATGTGGGGCGATGAGCAGTTCTTC	CASSLMWGDEQFF
.	TRBJ1-1	TRBV19	TRBD1	TGTGCCAGTAGGGCTCCCGTAACAGGGGGAGGCACTGAAGCTTTCTTT	CASRAPVTGGGTEAFF